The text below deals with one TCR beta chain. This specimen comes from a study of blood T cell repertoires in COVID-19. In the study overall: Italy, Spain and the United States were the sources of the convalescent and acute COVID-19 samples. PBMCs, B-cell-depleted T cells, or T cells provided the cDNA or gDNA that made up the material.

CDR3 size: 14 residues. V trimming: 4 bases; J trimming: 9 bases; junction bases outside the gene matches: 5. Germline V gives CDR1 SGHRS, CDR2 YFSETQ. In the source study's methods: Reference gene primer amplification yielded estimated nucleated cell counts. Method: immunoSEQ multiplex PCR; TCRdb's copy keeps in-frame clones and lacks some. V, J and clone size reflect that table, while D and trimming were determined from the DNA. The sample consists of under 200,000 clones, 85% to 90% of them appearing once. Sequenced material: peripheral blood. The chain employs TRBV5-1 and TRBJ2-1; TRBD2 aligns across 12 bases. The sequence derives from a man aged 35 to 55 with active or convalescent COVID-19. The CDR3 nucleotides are TGCGCCAGCAGCGACGAACTAGCGGGAGGTGAGCAGTTCTTC. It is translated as CASSDELAGGEQFF.